One and the same sample provided the 22 T cell receptor beta chains below, sequenced in a study of shared T cell receptors in the human thymus. Clones were sequenced by immunoSEQ multiplex PCR, and TCRdb holds only the in-frame ones, with some missing. The table records more than 550,000 clones, around 87% of them present only once. The sample was also linked to a second study, of human thymus T cells.

Source material: thymocytes. The receptors derive from a boy in the first two years of life with a congenital heart defect.

The J gene is TRBJ2-2, the V gene TRBV5-1; TRBD2 matches at 12 bases. Per germline, CDR1 SGHRS and CDR2 YFSETQ. The junction had 2 bases not matched to a gene; V was cut back by 0 bases and J by 2 bases. This CDR3 comprises 17 residues. The CDR3 protein is CASSLASGRANTGELFF. The CDR3 bases are TGCGCCAGCAGCTTGGCTAGCGGGAGGGCAAACACCGGGGAGCTGTTTTTT.

A note on this clone: Other nucleotide sequences from this sample produce the same CDR3. The J gene is TRBJ1-6, the V gene TRBV4-3; TRBD1 matches at 7 bases. The CDR3 spans 18 residues. The germline V gene has CDR1 LGHNA and CDR2 YSLEER. V was clipped by 3 bases and J by 3 bases; unmatched bases: 11. The CDR3: CASSHPIRGQFYNSPLHF. As DNA, the CDR3 is TGCGCCAGCAGCCATCCTATTAGGGGACAGTTCTATAATTCACCCCTCCACTTT.

This clone was found a few times. The rearrangement links TRBV19 to TRBJ1-4; D ambiguous. The CDR3 has 13 residues. The germline V gene has CDR1 LNHDA and CDR2 SQIVND (reference sequence). The ends were cut back, 7 bases at V and 4 bases at J, with 10 bases in the middle. The CDR3 nucleotides read TGTGCCAGTATGGGCGGGATTAATGAAAAACTGTTTTTT. Translating it yields CASMGGINEKLFF.

Here the CDR3 DNA reads TGTGCCAGCAGCTGGCACAGGGTTGGCTACACCTTC. Translating gives CASSWHRVGYTF. This chain connects TRBV14 to TRBJ1-2; a possible D gene is TRBD1 (6 bases). The CDR3 runs 12 residues. CDR1 SGHDN and CDR2 FVKESK come from the germline V gene. The ends were cut back, 5 bases at V and 7 bases at J, with 11 bases in the middle.

The V call is TRBV7-6, the J call TRBJ2-3, with TRBD1 identical over 10 bases. Germline V gene sequence: CDR1 SGHVS, CDR2 FNYEAQ. This CDR3 region has 16 residues. With 2 bases clipped from V and 4 bases from J, the junction kept 6 bases outside the gene matches. CDR3 coding DNA: TGTGCCAGCAGCTTAAAACGGGACAGGGGCGCAGATACGCAGTATTTT. Encoded protein: CASSLKRDRGADTQYF.

J is TRBJ2-2 and V is TRBV7-6; TRBD2 matches 10 bases. The CDR3 spans 15 residues. With 4 bases clipped from V and 7 bases from J, the junction kept 6 bases outside the gene matches. The germline CDR1 and CDR2 sequences are SGHVS and FNYEAQ. The chain's CDR3 is CASSSIAGGHGELFF. CDR3 DNA: TGTGCCAGCAGCTCAATAGCGGGGGGTCACGGGGAGCTGTTTTTT.

This clone was counted a single time. The chain has TRBV5-1 and TRBJ1-2, with a possible D match to TRBD1 (6 bases). The V end lost 4 bases, the J end lost 2 bases, and 21 bases lay between the germline ends. Germline lookup yields CDR1 SGHRS and CDR2 YFSETQ. The CDR3 loop spans 17 amino acids. This chain's CDR3 is CASSGYRRTDGNYGYTF. The CDR3 nucleotides are TGCGCCAGCAGCGGATACCGCCGGACAGATGGAAACTATGGCTACACCTTC.

This chain connects TRBV5-1 to TRBJ2-7, with D possibly being TRBD1 (5 bases). The CDR3 spans 15 residues. Germline V gene lookup returns CDR1 SGHRS and CDR2 YFSETQ. Trimming shortened V by 1 base and J by 0 bases, and 11 bases separated the two germline ends. CDR3 DNA: TGCGCCAGCAGCTTGACAGGCTCCAACTCCTACGAGCAGTACTTC. Translation: CASSLTGSNSYEQYF.

The chain links TRBV10-1 to TRBJ1-5; D remains unclear. The CDR3 runs to 13 residues. Trimming shortened V by 10 bases and J by 3 bases, and 13 bases separated the two germline ends. Germline assignment: CDR1 WNHNN and CDR2 SYGVQD (reference sequence). The CDR3 DNA reads TGCGCCATTTTGGCCGATGACAATCAGCCCCAGCATTTT. It yields the protein CAILADDNQPQHF.

This rearrangement joins TRBV28 to TRBJ1-5; 10 nucleotides match TRBD1. The germline gives CDR1 MDHEN, CDR2 SYDVKM. This CDR3 is 18 amino acids long. V dropped 2 bases and J dropped 0; count of bases not matched to a gene: 7. The CDR3 sequence is CASSLSTGQGDSNQPQHF. DNA of the CDR3: TGTGCCAGCAGTTTAAGTACCGGACAGGGGGATAGCAATCAGCCCCAGCATTTT. The variable domain in full, completed from reference TRBV28 and TRBJ1-5, reads DVKVTQSSRYLVKRTGEKVFLECVQDMDHENMFWYRQDPGLGLRLIYFSYDVKMKEKGDIPEGYSVSREKKERFSLILESASTNQTSMYLCASSLSTGQGDSNQPQHFGDGTRLSIL.

This clone was detected a few times. This chain joins TRBV28 and TRBJ2-2, with 7 bases that match TRBD1. The CDR3 contains 16 residues. The germline CDR1 and CDR2 sequences are MDHEN and SYDVKM. The trim removed 3 bases at V and 2 bases at J, leaving 6 bases unmatched. For the CDR3, the DNA is TGTGCCAGCAGTTTTGTGGGACAGCCAAACACCGGGGAGCTGTTTTTT. It codes for CASSFVGQPNTGELFF.

The V call is TRBV6-5, the J call TRBJ2-2; D gene uncertain. Per the germline V gene, CDR1 is MNHEY and CDR2 is SVGAGI. V was trimmed by 0 bases and J by 4 bases, leaving 12 bases between them. The CDR3 runs to 16 residues. CDR3 sequence (DNA): TGTGCCAGCAGTTACTCGGGCTCCGAATTCACCGGGGAGCTGTTTTTT. This codes for CASSYSGSEFTGELFF.

V gene TRBV19 combines with J gene TRBJ1-4; no clear D gene. V was trimmed by 6 bases and J by 11 bases, leaving 13 bases between them. Germline CDR1 and CDR2: LNHDA and SQIVND (reference sequence). The CDR3 spans 12 residues. The CDR3 DNA follows: TGTGCCAGTAGCCGCGGGATACGCAAACTGTTTTTT. It encodes CASSRGIRKLFF. The variable domain in full, completed from reference TRBV19 and TRBJ1-4, reads DGGITQSPKYLFRKEGQNVTLSCEQNLNHDAMYWYRQDPGQGLRLIYYSQIVNDFQKGDIAEGYSVSREKKESFPLTVTSAQKNPTAFYLCASSRGIRKLFFGSGTQLSVL.

Written as DNA, the CDR3 is TGTGCCAGCAGCTTAGACGTCGCCAGAAACTATGGCTACACCTTC. Protein sequence: CASSLDVARNYGYTF. The V gene is TRBV7-9, the J gene TRBJ1-2; D gene uncertain. V shed 1 base and J shed 2 bases, with 11 bases lying between them. From germline, CDR1 is SEHNR and CDR2 FQNEAQ (reference sequence). The CDR3 has 15 amino acids.

The V gene is TRBV28, the J gene TRBJ1-6; D is perhaps TRBD1 (5 bases). From germline, CDR1 is MDHEN and CDR2 SYDVKM. V was shortened by 1 base and J by 5 bases, with 15 bases between the two germline ends. The CDR3 length is 17 residues. CDR3 sequence: CASSLFRQGGDNSPLHF. The CDR3 region has the DNA TGTGCCAGCAGTTTATTCAGGCAGGGCGGGGATAATTCACCCCTCCACTTT. Based on the CDR3 plus reference TRBV28 and TRBJ1-6, the full variable domain is DVKVTQSSRYLVKRTGEKVFLECVQDMDHENMFWYRQDPGLGLRLIYFSYDVKMKEKGDIPEGYSVSREKKERFSLILESASTNQTSMYLCASSLFRQGGDNSPLHFGNGTRLTVT.

The rearrangement links TRBV5-5 to TRBJ2-3, with 12 bases that match TRBD2. The CDR3 has 18 amino acids. Germline CDR1 reads SGHKS; CDR2 reads YYEKEE (reference sequence). The V gene end was trimmed by 4 bases and the J gene end by 10 bases; junction bases not matched to a gene: 19. The CDR3 sequence: CASSPPGTSGLRAGAQYF. In DNA, the CDR3 is TGTGCCAGCAGCCCCCCCGGGACTAGCGGGTTACGCGCCGGAGCGCAGTATTTT. Full variable domain (remainder filled in from reference TRBV5-5 and TRBJ2-3): DAGVTQSPTHLIKTRGQQVTLRCSPISGHKSVSWYQQVLGQGPQFIFQYYEKEERGRGNFPDRFSARQFPNYSSELNVNALLLGDSALYLCASSPPGTSGLRAGAQYFGPGTRLTVL.

CDR3: CASSLGLAGLTDTQYF. The CDR3 DNA follows: TGCGCCAGCAGCTTAGGACTAGCGGGGCTCACAGATACGCAGTATTTT. The J gene is TRBJ2-3, the V gene TRBV5-1; TRBD2 matches at 12 bases. The CDR3 is made up of 16 amino acids. V shed 2 bases and J 2 bases; nucleotides not matched to a gene: 3. Germline CDR1 SGHRS, CDR2 YFSETQ.

The chain joins TRBV10-1 to TRBJ2-7, with 7 bases aligning to TRBD1. Germline CDR1 WNHNN, CDR2 SYGVQD (reference sequence). CDR3 length: 15 residues. J gave up 0 bases and V 6 bases, and 8 bases lay outside the gene matches. CDR3 sequence reads: CASRSNRGSSYEQYF. The CDR3 DNA follows: TGCGCCAGCAGATCAAACAGGGGTAGCTCCTACGAGCAGTACTTC.

The rearrangement joins TRBV7-2 to TRBJ2-7, with 7 positions matching TRBD1. Germline lookup yields CDR1 SGHTA and CDR2 FQGNSA. V was pared by 4 bases and J by 4 bases, with 7 bases of the junction left unmatched. This CDR3 spans 14 amino acids. The chain's CDR3 is CASSSQTGWYEQYF. The CDR3, as DNA: TGTGCCAGCAGCTCCCAGACAGGGTGGTACGAGCAGTACTTC.

The DNA of the CDR3 is TGCGCCAGCAGCTTGAGGTGGGGGGGCTCCTACAATGAGCAGTTCTTC. This translates into CASSLRWGGSYNEQFF. The chain uses TRBV5-1 and TRBJ2-1; 7 bases align to TRBD2. Losses at the gene ends were 1 base for V and 0 bases for J; bases not matched to a gene: 4. The CDR3 is made up of 16 amino acids. Germline CDR1 and CDR2: SGHRS and YFSETQ.

The V call is TRBV29-1, the J call TRBJ2-3; D is undetermined. The CDR3 has 13 amino acids. Trimming took 3 bases from V and 0 from J, leaving 7 bases between them. The V gene's germline CDR1 is SQVTM and CDR2 ANQGSEA. The CDR3 DNA reads TGCAGCGTTGACTCGTCTAGCACAGATACGCAGTATTTT. As protein: CSVDSSSTDTQYF.

The chain joins TRBV18 to TRBJ2-7; 10 bases match TRBD2. The V gene end was trimmed by 1 base and the J gene end by 2 bases; junction bases not matched to a gene: 5. The germline V gene encodes CDR1 KGHSH and CDR2 LQKENI. The CDR3 is 16 residues long. The CDR3 loop is CASSPRGLATTYEQYF. CDR3 nucleotide sequence: TGTGCCAGCTCACCACGGGGACTAGCGACTACCTACGAGCAGTACTTC.